This section outlines one T cell receptor (beta chain) sequence together with its context. This sample is part of a study of blood T cell repertoires in COVID-19. Overall study context: T cells, B-cell-depleted T cells, or PBMCs supplied cDNA or gDNA.

In the source study's methods: Scientists estimated how many nucleated cells there were by amplifying reference gene primers. Libraries were prepared by immunoSEQ multiplex PCR; TCRdb keeps only in-frame clonotypes and omits some of them. The V and J calls and the clone size are those of that table, but D and trimming were determined from the DNA. The table lists about 59,000 clones, about 70% of them singletons. In germline, CDR1 is SGHNT, CDR2 YENEEA. V shed 5 bases, J shed 0 bases, and the junction held 6 bases outside the gene matches. This CDR3 contains 17 residues. V is TRBV11-3 and J is TRBJ2-2; TRBD1 aligns across 10 bases. This sequence was found in a woman in her 50s with active or convalescent COVID-19. The specimen was peripheral blood. The DNA for the CDR3 is TGTGCCAGCAGCAAACGGACAGGGGGATCGAACACCGGGGAGCTGTTTTTT. This encodes CASSKRTGGSNTGELFF.